This TCR beta chain was sequenced for a study of cytomegalovirus exposure and HLA in healthy donors. Study information: The same platform was used for the 120 or so validation repertoires as for the 650 to 700 first-cohort repertoires, as reported in a later analysis. The study, taken as a whole, reports: A list of 150 to 200 TCR beta chains associated with cytomegalovirus was given.

This clone was seen only once. Its antigen is currently unknown. The junction had 3 bases not matched to a gene; V was cut back by 7 bases and J by 1 base. The CDR3 sequence is 13 residues long. Germline CDR1 MNHNS, CDR2 SASEGT. Here immunoSEQ multiplex PCR was the method, and the copy in TCRdb shows in-frame clones only, minus some. Found here are 70,000 to 90,000 clones, around four fifths of them singletons; the top ten hold less than 3%. The chain is built from TRBV6-1 and TRBJ1-1; TRBD1 matches at 7 bases. The origin of this receptor is a man younger than 40 in good health and CMV-seronegative. Sequenced material: PBMCs. CDR3 sequence (DNA): TGTGCCAGCAATAGACAGGGGAACACTGAAGCTTTCTTT. This codes for CASNRQGNTEAFF.